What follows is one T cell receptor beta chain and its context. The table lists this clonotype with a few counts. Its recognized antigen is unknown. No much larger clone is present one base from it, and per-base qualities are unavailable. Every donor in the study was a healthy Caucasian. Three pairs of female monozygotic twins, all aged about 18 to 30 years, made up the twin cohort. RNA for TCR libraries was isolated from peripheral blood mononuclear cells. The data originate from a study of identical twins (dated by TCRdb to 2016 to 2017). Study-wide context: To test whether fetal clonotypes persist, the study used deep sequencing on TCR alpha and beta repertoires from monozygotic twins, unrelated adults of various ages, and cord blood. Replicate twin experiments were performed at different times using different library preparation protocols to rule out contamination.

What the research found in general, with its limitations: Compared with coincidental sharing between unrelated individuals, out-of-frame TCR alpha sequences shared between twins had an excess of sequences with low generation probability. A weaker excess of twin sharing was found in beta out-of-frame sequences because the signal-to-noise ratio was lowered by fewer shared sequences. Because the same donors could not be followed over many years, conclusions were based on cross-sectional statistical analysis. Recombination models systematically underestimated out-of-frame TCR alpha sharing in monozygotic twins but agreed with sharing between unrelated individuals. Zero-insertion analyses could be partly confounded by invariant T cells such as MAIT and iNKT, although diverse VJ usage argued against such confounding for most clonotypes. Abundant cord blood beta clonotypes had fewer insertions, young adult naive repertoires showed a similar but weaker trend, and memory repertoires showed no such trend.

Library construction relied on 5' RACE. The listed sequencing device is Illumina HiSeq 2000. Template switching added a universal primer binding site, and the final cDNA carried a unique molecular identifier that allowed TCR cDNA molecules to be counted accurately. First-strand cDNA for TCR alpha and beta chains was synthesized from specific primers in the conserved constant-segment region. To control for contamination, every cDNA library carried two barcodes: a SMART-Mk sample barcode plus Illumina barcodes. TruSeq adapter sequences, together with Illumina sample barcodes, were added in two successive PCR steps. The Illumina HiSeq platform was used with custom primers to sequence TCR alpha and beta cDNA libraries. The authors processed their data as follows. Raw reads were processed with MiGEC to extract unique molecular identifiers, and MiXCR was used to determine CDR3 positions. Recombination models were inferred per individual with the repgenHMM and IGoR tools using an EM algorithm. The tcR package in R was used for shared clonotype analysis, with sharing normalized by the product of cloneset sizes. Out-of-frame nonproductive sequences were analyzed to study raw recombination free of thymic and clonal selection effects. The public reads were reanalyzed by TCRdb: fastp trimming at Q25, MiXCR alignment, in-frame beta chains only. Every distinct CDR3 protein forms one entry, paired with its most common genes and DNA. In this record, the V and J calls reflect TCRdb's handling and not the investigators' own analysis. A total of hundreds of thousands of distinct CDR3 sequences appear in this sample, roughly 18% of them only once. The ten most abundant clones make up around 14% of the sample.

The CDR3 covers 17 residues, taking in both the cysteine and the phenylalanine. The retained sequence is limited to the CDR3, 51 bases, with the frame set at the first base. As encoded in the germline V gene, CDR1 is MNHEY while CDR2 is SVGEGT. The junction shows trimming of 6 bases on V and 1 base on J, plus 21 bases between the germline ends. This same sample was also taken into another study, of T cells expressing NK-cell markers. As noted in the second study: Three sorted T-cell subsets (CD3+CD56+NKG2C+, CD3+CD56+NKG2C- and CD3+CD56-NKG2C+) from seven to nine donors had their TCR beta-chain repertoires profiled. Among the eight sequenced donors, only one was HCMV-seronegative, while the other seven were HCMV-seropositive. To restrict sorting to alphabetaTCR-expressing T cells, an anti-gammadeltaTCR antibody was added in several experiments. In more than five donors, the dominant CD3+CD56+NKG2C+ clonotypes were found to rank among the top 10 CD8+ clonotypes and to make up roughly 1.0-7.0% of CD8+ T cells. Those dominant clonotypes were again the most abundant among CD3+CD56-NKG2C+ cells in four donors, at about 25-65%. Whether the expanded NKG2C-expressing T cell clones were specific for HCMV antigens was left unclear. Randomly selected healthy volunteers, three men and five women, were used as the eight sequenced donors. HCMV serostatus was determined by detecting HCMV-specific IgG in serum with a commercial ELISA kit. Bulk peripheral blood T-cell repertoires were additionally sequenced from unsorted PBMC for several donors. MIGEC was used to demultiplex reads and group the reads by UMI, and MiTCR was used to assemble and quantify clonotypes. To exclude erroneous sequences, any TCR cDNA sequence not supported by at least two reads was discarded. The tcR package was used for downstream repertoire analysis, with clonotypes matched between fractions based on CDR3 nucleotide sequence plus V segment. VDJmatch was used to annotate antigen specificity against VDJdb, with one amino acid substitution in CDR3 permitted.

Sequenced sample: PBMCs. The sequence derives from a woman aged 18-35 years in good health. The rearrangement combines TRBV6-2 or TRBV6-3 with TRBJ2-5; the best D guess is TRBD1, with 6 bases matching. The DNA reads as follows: TGTGCCAGCAGCCTGACCCCCTACACAGGGTTCCAAGAGACCCAGTACTTC. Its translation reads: CASSLTPYTGFQETQYF.